This T cell receptor beta chain came from a study of blood T cell repertoires in COVID-19. Study in general: T cells, B-cell-depleted T cells, or PBMCs supplied cDNA or gDNA.

In the original workflow: Using reference gene primer amplification, nucleated cell counts were estimated. Libraries were prepared by immunoSEQ multiplex PCR; TCRdb keeps only in-frame clonotypes and omits some of them. V and J calls and clone size are those listed in that table; D and trimming were worked out from the DNA. The repertoire has approximately 270,000 clones, around 90% of them found once; the top ten carry 2% to 2.5%. Looked up from germline, CDR1 is SGHVS and CDR2 is FQNEAQ. The V end lost 1 base, the J end lost 9 bases, and 16 bases lay between the germline ends. CDR3 size: 15 residues. This clone has a single count.

Sequences were obtained from peripheral blood. The chain joins TRBV7-8 to TRBJ1-5, with D unresolved. The TCR sequence derives from a man in his fifties or sixties with acute or convalescent COVID-19. The CDR3 here is CASSLVPGSAGPQHF. CDR3 coding DNA: TGTGCCAGCAGCTTAGTACCCGGTTCGGCAGGGCCCCAGCATTTT.